Listed below are T cell receptor beta chains from one sample, sequenced in a study of OX40 agonist ivuxolimab in advanced cancers. Data came from immunoSEQ multiplex PCR; TCRdb stores just in-frame clones and leaves some out. The data contain about 53,000 clones, around 87% of them singletons. The source was CD4+ or CD8+ T cells sorted from blood, collected in a trial of the OX40 agonist ivuxolimab. Every receptor here comes from an adult with an advanced solid tumor such as melanoma, head and neck, liver or kidney cancer. Both conserved end residues are part of each CDR3. Each record gives: clone size, V gene, D gene, J gene, CDR3 protein, CDR3 DNA. D genes are given only for firm matches. The size of a clone is reported for some rows only, either as once, few or many, or as a class for expanded clones.

clone_size: -
v_call: TRBV27
d_call: -
j_call: TRBJ2-1
cdr3_aa: CASSPSRSVYNEQFF
cdr3_nt: TGTGCCAGCAGTCCCTCCCGGAGTGTCTACAATGAGCAGTTCTTC

clone_size: -
v_call: TRBV4-3
d_call: -
j_call: TRBJ1-1
cdr3_aa: CASSQVTTPSHMNTEAFF
cdr3_nt: TGCGCCAGCAGCCAAGTAACAACACCCAGCCACATGAACACTGAAGCTTTCTTT

clone_size: -
v_call: TRBV2
d_call: TRBD1
j_call: TRBJ1-4
cdr3_aa: CASRRTGVNEKLFF
cdr3_nt: TGTGCCAGCAGACGGACAGGGGTCAATGAAAAACTGTTTTTT

clone_size: -
v_call: TRBV7-2
d_call: -
j_call: TRBJ1-1
cdr3_aa: CASSLGGRDTEAFF
cdr3_nt: TGTGCCAGCAGCTTAGGGGGCCGAGACACTGAAGCTTTCTTT

clone_size: -
v_call: TRBV25-1
d_call: TRBD2
j_call: TRBJ2-5
cdr3_aa: CASSEFVGLAGVETQYF
cdr3_nt: TGTGCCAGCAGTGAATTTGTTGGACTAGCGGGAGTGGAGACCCAGTACTTC

clone_size: -
v_call: TRBV7-9
d_call: -
j_call: TRBJ2-2
cdr3_aa: CASISLGAAQRAHGELFF
cdr3_nt: TGTGCCAGCATTTCCTTGGGGGCTGCCCAGAGGGCCCACGGGGAGCTGTTTTTT

clone_size: -
v_call: TRBV28
d_call: -
j_call: TRBJ1-1
cdr3_aa: CASSLGQGHTEAFF
cdr3_nt: TGTGCCAGCAGTTTAGGGCAGGGCCACACTGAAGCTTTCTTT

clone_size: many
v_call: TRBV11-2
d_call: -
j_call: TRBJ1-4
cdr3_aa: CASSSNQGGKLFF
cdr3_nt: TGTGCCAGCAGCTCCAACCAGGGAGGAAAACTGTTTTTT

clone_size: -
v_call: TRBV7-2
d_call: TRBD2
j_call: TRBJ2-3
cdr3_aa: CASSAQLAGAGVTDTQYF
cdr3_nt: TGTGCCAGCAGCGCCCAACTAGCGGGAGCGGGGGTCACAGATACGCAGTATTTT

clone_size: -
v_call: TRBV2
d_call: TRBD2
j_call: TRBJ2-3
cdr3_aa: CASRGRGVSSTDTQYF
cdr3_nt: TGTGCCAGCCGGGGGCGGGGGGTTTCTAGCACAGATACGCAGTATTTT

clone_size: -
v_call: TRBV11-3
d_call: TRBD2
j_call: TRBJ2-2
cdr3_aa: CASSLGLAGESNTGELFF
cdr3_nt: TGTGCCAGCAGCTTAGGACTAGCGGGAGAATCGAACACCGGGGAGCTGTTTTTT

clone_size: -
v_call: TRBV15
d_call: -
j_call: TRBJ1-5
cdr3_aa: CATSRDPQGNQPQHF
cdr3_nt: TGTGCCACCAGCAGAGATCCCCAGGGCAATCAGCCCCAGCATTTT

clone_size: -
v_call: TRBV18
d_call: -
j_call: TRBJ2-2
cdr3_aa: CASSPQGDTGELFF
cdr3_nt: TGTGCCAGCTCACCACAGGGTGACACCGGGGAGCTGTTTTTT

clone_size: -
v_call: TRBV2
d_call: -
j_call: TRBJ2-1
cdr3_aa: CASSEAGLSYNEQFF
cdr3_nt: TGTGCCAGCAGTGAAGCGGGGCTTTCCTACAATGAGCAGTTCTTC

clone_size: -
v_call: TRBV5-4
d_call: -
j_call: TRBJ2-5
cdr3_aa: CASSDQLGAGETQYF
cdr3_nt: TGTGCCAGCAGCGACCAATTGGGAGCCGGGGAGACCCAGTACTTC

clone_size: -
v_call: TRBV7-2
d_call: -
j_call: TRBJ1-5
cdr3_aa: CASSLGADSNQPQHF
cdr3_nt: TGTGCCAGCAGCTTAGGGGCCGATAGCAATCAGCCCCAGCATTTT

clone_size: -
v_call: TRBV5-5
d_call: -
j_call: TRBJ2-7
cdr3_aa: CASSLAGLTYYEQYF
cdr3_nt: TGTGCCAGCAGCTTGGCCGGGTTGACGTACTACGAGCAGTACTTC

clone_size: -
v_call: TRBV30
d_call: -
j_call: TRBJ2-1
cdr3_aa: CAWSVRPDQQFF
cdr3_nt: TGTGCCTGGAGTGTACGCCCGGACCAGCAGTTCTTC

clone_size: -
v_call: TRBV5-1
d_call: -
j_call: TRBJ2-7
cdr3_aa: CASSSGDKTYEQYF
cdr3_nt: TGCGCCAGCAGCTCGGGGGACAAGACCTACGAGCAGTACTTC

clone_size: -
v_call: TRBV9
d_call: TRBD1
j_call: TRBJ1-3
cdr3_aa: CASSSGQSFGNTIYF
cdr3_nt: TGTGCCAGCAGCTCGGGACAGTCTTTCGGAAACACCATATATTTT

clone_size: -
v_call: TRBV5-5
d_call: -
j_call: TRBJ1-2
cdr3_aa: CASSLDPGPWDGYTF
cdr3_nt: TGTGCCAGCAGCTTGGACCCGGGACCGTGGGATGGCTACACCTTC

clone_size: -
v_call: TRBV21-1
d_call: -
j_call: TRBJ1-5
cdr3_aa: CASSTRGRSGANQPQHF
cdr3_nt: TGTGCCAGCAGCACCCGAGGGAGATCAGGAGCTAATCAGCCCCAGCATTTT

clone_size: -
v_call: TRBV29-1
d_call: -
j_call: TRBJ1-3
cdr3_aa: CSVRGVGDTIYF
cdr3_nt: TGCAGCGTCCGCGGGGTGGGGGACACCATATATTTT

clone_size: -
v_call: TRBV12-5
d_call: TRBD1
j_call: TRBJ2-6
cdr3_aa: CASGLPQGGTGVSGANVLTF
cdr3_nt: TGTGCTAGTGGTTTGCCTCAGGGAGGGACAGGGGTGTCTGGGGCCAACGTCCTGACTTTC

clone_size: -
v_call: TRBV18
d_call: -
j_call: TRBJ1-5
cdr3_aa: CASSSSSYNQPQHF
cdr3_nt: TGTGCCAGCTCATCCTCGTCCTACAATCAGCCCCAGCATTTT

clone_size: -
v_call: TRBV10-3
d_call: -
j_call: TRBJ2-2
cdr3_aa: CAISGDTGPGAGELFF
cdr3_nt: TGTGCCATCAGTGGGGACACAGGGCCAGGGGCCGGGGAGCTGTTTTTT

clone_size: -
v_call: TRBV7-6
d_call: -
j_call: TRBJ1-5
cdr3_aa: CASSLRGGPQHF
cdr3_nt: TGTGCCAGCAGCTTACGAGGGGGGCCCCAGCATTTT

clone_size: -
v_call: TRBV19
d_call: -
j_call: TRBJ2-4
cdr3_aa: CASSSFGLNTLYF
cdr3_nt: TGTGCCAGTAGTTCATTCGGACTTAATACTTTGTACTTC

clone_size: -
v_call: TRBV7-2
d_call: -
j_call: TRBJ2-7
cdr3_aa: CASSLGAVYYEQYF
cdr3_nt: TGTGCCAGCAGCTTAGGTGCCGTATACTACGAGCAGTACTTC

clone_size: -
v_call: TRBV11-3
d_call: -
j_call: TRBJ2-1
cdr3_aa: CASSPGQNEQFF
cdr3_nt: TGTGCCAGCAGCCCAGGGCAGAATGAGCAGTTCTTC

clone_size: -
v_call: TRBV7-8
d_call: TRBD2
j_call: TRBJ2-7
cdr3_aa: CASSLAIGAGVIYEQYF
cdr3_nt: TGTGCCAGCAGCTTAGCGATAGGAGCGGGAGTCATCTACGAGCAGTACTTC

clone_size: -
v_call: TRBV7-4
d_call: -
j_call: TRBJ1-2
cdr3_aa: CASSLDQRVNYGYTF
cdr3_nt: TGTGCCAGCAGCTTAGATCAGCGGGTTAACTATGGCTACACCTTC

clone_size: -
v_call: TRBV15
d_call: -
j_call: TRBJ2-3
cdr3_aa: CATSRGNTDTQYF
cdr3_nt: TGTGCCACCAGCAGGGGCAACACAGATACGCAGTATTTT

clone_size: -
v_call: TRBV6-5
d_call: -
j_call: TRBJ2-5
cdr3_aa: CASSRGGAETQYF
cdr3_nt: TGTGCCAGCTCCCGGGGCGGGGCAGAGACCCAGTACTTC

clone_size: -
v_call: TRBV6-6
d_call: -
j_call: TRBJ2-5
cdr3_aa: CASGQGGRGEETQYF
cdr3_nt: TGTGCCAGCGGGCAGGGTGGCAGGGGCGAGGAGACCCAGTACTTC

clone_size: -
v_call: TRBV4-2
d_call: TRBD1
j_call: TRBJ1-2
cdr3_aa: CASSQEGTGARYGYTF
cdr3_nt: TGTGCCAGCAGCCAAGAGGGGACAGGGGCCCGCTATGGCTACACCTTC

clone_size: -
v_call: TRBV10-3
d_call: -
j_call: TRBJ2-4
cdr3_aa: CAISEGRVQNIQYF
cdr3_nt: TGTGCCATCAGTGAGGGGCGGGTACAAAACATTCAGTACTTC

clone_size: -
v_call: TRBV5-1
d_call: -
j_call: TRBJ1-4
cdr3_aa: CASSAQGIGEKLFF
cdr3_nt: TGCGCCAGCAGCGCTCAGGGTATTGGAGAAAAACTGTTTTTT

clone_size: -
v_call: TRBV7-2
d_call: TRBD1
j_call: TRBJ2-7
cdr3_aa: CASSRDGGTGLYEQYF
cdr3_nt: TGTGCCAGCAGCCGGGACGGCGGGACAGGCCTCTACGAGCAGTACTTC

clone_size: -
v_call: TRBV4-1
d_call: -
j_call: TRBJ1-1
cdr3_aa: CASSLRAIGGSNTEAFF
cdr3_nt: TGCGCCAGCAGCCTCAGGGCTATTGGGGGCTCGAACACTGAAGCTTTCTTT

clone_size: -
v_call: TRBV10-3
d_call: TRBD2
j_call: TRBJ2-1
cdr3_aa: CAISALASGRGYNEQFF
cdr3_nt: TGTGCCATCAGTGCCCTGGCGAGCGGGAGGGGTTACAATGAGCAGTTCTTC